The next 30 T cell receptor beta chains were all read from a single sample in a study of cytomegalovirus exposure and HLA in healthy donors. The PCR contained 60 Vbeta and 13 Jbeta primers. Using immunoSEQ multiplex PCR, the repertoire was profiled, and TCRdb retains in-frame clones only, with some absent. The sample table sets out 200,000 to 250,000 clones. Sequencing was performed on PBMCs. The receptors were gathered from a girl aged 2-9 years in good health and CMV-seropositive.

V is TRBV10-3 and J is TRBJ2-2; the D gene is possibly TRBD2 (5 bases). The CDR3 is 14 residues long. Trimming pared 8 bases from V and 2 bases from J, leaving 12 bases between. The germline CDR1 and CDR2 sequences are ENHRY and SYGVKD. CDR3 coding DNA: TGTGCCATCGACGGAGGCACTAACACCGGGGAGCTGTTTTTT. This encodes CAIDGGTNTGELFF.

The CDR3 DNA follows: TGTGCCAGCAGCGTAGGGGGACTAGCGGTCTACAATGAGCAGTTCTTC. Translating it yields CASSVGGLAVYNEQFF. V and J are TRBV9 and TRBJ2-1; 11 positions agree with TRBD2. Trimming at V came to 0 bases and at J to 3 bases, leaving 2 bases not matched to a gene. This CDR3 spans 16 amino acids. CDR1 and CDR2 (germline): SGDLS, YYNGEE. The variable domain in full, with the rest retrieved from reference TRBV9 and TRBJ2-1, is DSGVTQTPKHLITATGQRVTLRCSPRSGDLSVYWYQQSLDQGLQFLIQYYNGEERAKGNILERFSAQQFPDLHSELNLSSLELGDSALYFCASSVGGLAVYNEQFFGPGTRLTVL.

The J gene is TRBJ2-5, the V gene TRBV15, with 14 positions matching TRBD2. The CDR3 is 19 amino acids. V lost 5 bases and J lost 3; bases outside the gene matches: 14. CDR1 is LNHNV and CDR2 is YYDKDF in the germline V gene (reference sequence). In nucleotides, the CDR3 is TGTGCCACCAGCCCCAAGGGACTAGCGGGGGTGGGTGGGAAAGAGACCCAGTACTTC. Protein product: CATSPKGLAGVGGKETQYF.

The V gene is TRBV5-1, the J gene TRBJ1-4, with 8 bases lining up with TRBD1. V lost 1 base, J lost 8 bases, and 13 bases stayed unmatched. Germline lookup yields CDR1 SGHRS and CDR2 YFSETQ. The CDR3 totals 17 residues. CDR3 nucleotide sequence: TGCGCCAGCAGCTTGAGTCCCGGGACAGGCCTGGAGGAAAAACTGTTTTTT. Its protein product is CASSLSPGTGLEEKLFF.

This chain links TRBV27 with TRBJ2-3; D might be TRBD1 (7 bases). The CDR3 loop spans 14 amino acids. V was trimmed by 8 bases and J by 3 bases, leaving 15 bases between them. Germline-derived CDR1 and CDR2 are MNHEY and SMNVEV (reference sequence). The CDR3 is CASGDRAGTDTQYF. The CDR3 DNA is TGTGCCAGCGGCGACAGGGCGGGAACAGATACGCAGTATTTT.

The V and J genes are TRBV28 and TRBJ2-6, with 8 bases identical to TRBD1. The V gene end was trimmed by 6 bases and the J gene end by 0 bases; junction bases not matched to a gene: 16. The V gene's germline CDR1 is MDHEN and CDR2 SYDVKM. The CDR3 has 20 residues. CDR3 nucleotides: TGTGCCAGCAGCCTAGGGGACACCGGGACAGGCCGCTCTGGGGCCAACGTCCTGACTTTC. As protein: CASSLGDTGTGRSGANVLTF.

This chain connects TRBV5-1 to TRBJ2-7, with 12 bases aligning to TRBD1. The CDR3 covers 14 residues. CDR1 and CDR2 (germline): SGHRS, YFSETQ. V shed 4 bases and J 10 bases; nucleotides not matched to a gene: 9. For the CDR3, the DNA is TGCGCCAGCAGCATTGGAGGGACAGGGGGCGAACAGTACTTC. Its translation is CASSIGGTGGEQYF. Variable domain in full (rest from reference TRBV5-1 and TRBJ2-7): KAGVTQTPRYLIKTRGQQVTLSCSPISGHRSVSWYQQTPGQGLQFLFEYFSETQRNKGNFPGRFSGRQFSNSRSEMNVSTLELGDSALYLCASSIGGTGGEQYFGPGTRLTVT.

This sequence joins TRBV2 and TRBJ2-7, with 8 positions matching TRBD1. The CDR3 sequence is 14 residues long. Germline loops: CDR1 SNHLY, CDR2 FYNNEI. Trimming cost V 7 bases and J 0 bases; bases outside gene matches: 5. This chain's CDR3 is CASTHGQGSYEQYF. The CDR3 DNA is TGTGCCAGCACCCACGGACAGGGCTCCTACGAGCAGTACTTC.

This chain uses TRBV6-5 with TRBJ1-5; D perhaps matches TRBD1 (6 bases). The CDR3 covers 13 residues. V lost 6 bases to trimming and J lost 6 bases, with 12 bases between them. From germline, CDR1 is MNHEY and CDR2 SVGAGI. This CDR3 is CASSLQGGQPQHF. The CDR3 DNA follows: TGTGCCAGCAGCTTACAAGGGGGTCAGCCCCAGCATTTT.

V is TRBV11-3 and J is TRBJ2-1; 7 bases align to TRBD1. Per the germline V gene, CDR1 is SGHNT and CDR2 is YENEEA. CDR3 length: 13 amino acids. The junction had 8 bases not matched to a gene; V was cut back by 3 bases and J by 12 bases. As DNA, the CDR3 is TGTGCCAGCAGCTTCCAACAGGGGACATGGCAGTTCTTC. It translates to CASSFQQGTWQFF.

The gene calls are TRBV19 and TRBJ1-2; no reliable D call. V shed 7 bases and J shed 4 bases, with 19 bases lying between them. This CDR3 comprises 15 residues. Germline V lookup: CDR1 LNHDA, CDR2 SQIVND (reference sequence). The CDR3 DNA follows: TGTGCCAGTACCCGCCCGGGAAAAGGAGGCTATGGCTACACCTTC. This gives the protein CASTRPGKGGYGYTF.

The gene calls are TRBV28 and TRBJ1-2; D might be TRBD1 (6 bases). CDR1 MDHEN and CDR2 SYDVKM come from the germline V gene. The CDR3 has 13 amino acids. V lost 3 bases, J lost 5 bases, and 10 bases lay in between. CDR3 protein: CASSLGRGYGYTF. The CDR3 DNA sequence: TGTGCCAGCAGTTTGGGCAGGGGATATGGCTACACCTTC.

J is TRBJ2-3 and V is TRBV27; the match to TRBD2 covers 10 bases. After removal of 7 bases from V and 5 bases from J, the junction contained 18 bases not matched to a gene. This CDR3 region has 18 residues. Germline V lookup: CDR1 MNHEY, CDR2 SMNVEV (reference sequence). The CDR3 here is CASTILGGLAGAVDTQYF. The CDR3 DNA follows: TGTGCCAGCACCATACTTGGGGGTCTAGCGGGAGCGGTAGATACGCAGTATTTT.

This chain connects TRBV25-1 to TRBJ2-1; TRBD2 agrees at 7 bases. Germline V lookup: CDR1 MGHDK, CDR2 SYGVNS. After removal of 1 base from V and 8 bases from J, the junction contained 8 bases not matched to a gene. This CDR3 comprises 15 residues. The CDR3, as DNA: TGTGCCAGCAGTGAATGGTGGGAGGGCCTCGATGAGCAGTTCTTC. This translates into CASSEWWEGLDEQFF.

The gene calls are TRBV7-9 and TRBJ2-5, with D perhaps TRBD2 (6 bases). TRBJ2-7 matches the DNA end more closely, so the J call is doubtful. Germline lookup yields CDR1 SEHNR and CDR2 FQNEAQ (reference sequence). CDR3 length: 16 amino acids. The CDR3 here is CASSPAGSTRTYEQYF. The CDR3 bases are TGTGCCAGCAGTCCCGCGGGGTCGACTCGAACCTACGAGCAGTACTTC.

V and J are TRBV4-2 and TRBJ2-2, with D hard to call. V was shortened by 3 bases and J by 5 bases, with 10 bases between the two germline ends. Germline lookup yields CDR1 LGHNA and CDR2 YNFKEQ. This CDR3 is built from 14 residues. The CDR3 DNA sequence: TGTGCCAGCAGCCACGTTACGGAGACCGGGGAGCTGTTTTTT. Encoded protein: CASSHVTETGELFF.

On this clone itself: One end of the junction does not line up with germline, which may come from a read error. This sequence joins TRBV5-1 and TRBJ2-5, with D tentatively TRBD2 (5 bases). Germline V lookup: CDR1 SGHRS, CDR2 YFSETQ. The CDR3 is 14 amino acids. Written as DNA, the CDR3 is TGCGCCAGCAGACCTAGCCCGGTAGTTGGTCCCGCGAACTTC. Encoded protein: CASRPSPVVGPANF.

The chain uses TRBV2 and TRBJ2-3; TRBD1 matches 7 bases. V was clipped by 5 bases and J by 0 bases; unmatched bases: 2. The germline gives CDR1 SNHLY, CDR2 FYNNEI. This CDR3 spans 14 amino acids. The CDR3 spells CASSRQGSTDTQYF. CDR3 nucleotide sequence: TGTGCCAGCAGTCGACAGGGTAGCACAGATACGCAGTATTTT. Based on the CDR3 plus reference TRBV2 and TRBJ2-3, the full variable domain is EPEVTQTPSHQVTQMGQEVILRCVPISNHLYFYWYRQILGQKVEFLVSFYNNEISEKSEIFDDQFSVERPDGSNFTLKIRSTKLEDSAMYFCASSRQGSTDTQYFGPGTRLTVL.

The genes are TRBV6-1 and TRBJ2-5; D uncertain. The DNA matches TRBJ2-7 better at its end, which makes the J call doubtful. Germline V gene sequence: CDR1 MNHNS, CDR2 SASEGT. CDR3 length: 11 residues. The CDR3 protein is CASNIGHEQYF. In DNA form, the CDR3 reads TGTGCCAGCAACATTGGACACGAGCAGTACTTC.

The chain joins TRBV29-1 to TRBJ2-5; unclear D gene. The CDR3 contains 14 residues. Germline values: CDR1 SQVTM, CDR2 ANQGSEA. Trimming left V 4 bases short and J 0 bases short, with 12 bases between. The CDR3 nucleotides read TGCAGCGTTGTAGGCAGGCTCAACCAAGAGACCCAGTACTTC. It is translated as CSVVGRLNQETQYF.

The CDR3 DNA is TGCGCCAGCAGCTTGGTTCAGACTAACTATGGCTACACCTTC. This encodes CASSLVQTNYGYTF. The chain combines TRBV5-1 with TRBJ1-2; unclear D gene. The germline V and J ends were trimmed by 0 bases and 0 bases, with 6 bases remaining between them. Germline V gene lookup returns CDR1 SGHRS and CDR2 YFSETQ. CDR3 length: 14 amino acids.

This sequence joins TRBV4-1 and TRBJ2-5; possibly TRBD2 for D (6 bases). Matching the DNA end better, TRBJ2-7 makes the J call doubtful. Germline lookup yields CDR1 MGHRA and CDR2 YSYEKL. This CDR3 has 15 residues. CDR3 protein: CASSQEEGPGYEQYF. The CDR3 DNA reads as TGCGCCAGCAGCCAAGAGGAGGGTCCAGGATACGAGCAGTACTTC.

V and J are TRBV6-5 and TRBJ2-5, with 8 bases matching TRBD1. The J call is uncertain, as TRBJ2-7 better fits the DNA end. Germline-derived CDR1 and CDR2 are MNHEY and SVGAGI. This CDR3 spans 15 amino acids. CDR3 sequence reads: CASSRTGTESYEQYF. The CDR3, as DNA: TGTGCCAGCAGTAGGACAGGGACCGAATCCTACGAGCAGTACTTC.

The gene calls are TRBV10-1 and TRBJ2-1; no reliable D call. CDR3 size: 16 residues. Trimming removed 8 bases from V and 4 bases from J, with 21 bases in between. The germline V gene encodes CDR1 WNHNN and CDR2 SYGVQD (reference sequence). The CDR3 reads CASEQVLIPFYNEQFF. The CDR3 DNA follows: TGCGCCAGCGAGCAGGTTCTCATACCCTTTTACAATGAGCAGTTCTTC.

The chain links TRBV6-6 to TRBJ2-2, with TRBD2 identical over 7 bases. Germline lookup yields CDR1 MNHNY and CDR2 SVGAGI (reference sequence). The CDR3 has 16 residues. After removal of 0 bases from V and 2 bases from J, the junction contained 3 bases not matched to a gene. The CDR3 DNA reads TGTGCCAGCAGTTACTCGAGCGGGAAAAACACCGGGGAGCTGTTTTTT. Its protein product is CASSYSSGKNTGELFF.

The chain carries TRBV28 and TRBJ2-2; 10 bases are a match to TRBD2. The CDR3 extends over 15 amino acids. V was clipped by 5 bases and J by 4 bases; unmatched bases: 4. Germline CDR1 reads MDHEN; CDR2 reads SYDVKM. CDR3 bases: TGTGCCAGCAGTCCAAGACTAGCGGGCACCGGGGAGCTGTTTTTT. It yields the protein CASSPRLAGTGELFF.

The J gene is TRBJ2-7, the V gene TRBV15, with TRBD1 matching over 7 bases. The V gene end was trimmed by 4 bases and the J gene end by 0 bases; junction bases not matched to a gene: 6. Per germline, CDR1 LNHNV and CDR2 YYDKDF (reference sequence). The CDR3 spans 15 residues. CDR3 in DNA: TGTGCCACCAGCACGACAGGGTCCTACTCCTACGAGCAGTACTTC. Amino acid sequence: CATSTTGSYSYEQYF.

The chain is built from TRBV27 and TRBJ1-1, with D maybe TRBD1 (6 bases). The CDR3 is 17 amino acids. CDR1 is MNHEY, CDR2 SMNVEV, per germline (reference sequence). Deletions cut 5 bases from V and 1 base from J, with 20 bases between. The CDR3 nucleotides are TGTGCCAGCAGTACACCAGAGGGGGTCCTTAAGAACACTGAAGCTTTCTTT. Its protein product is CASSTPEGVLKNTEAFF.

This chain links TRBV28 with TRBJ2-5; 10 bases line up with TRBD2. The closer fit of TRBJ2-7 to the DNA end suggests the J call may be wrong. Germline CDR1 MDHEN, CDR2 SYDVKM. CDR3 length: 14 residues. In DNA form, the CDR3 reads TGTGCCAGCAGTGACACTAGCGGGACCCTCGAGCAGTACTTC. This translates into CASSDTSGTLEQYF.

The chain employs TRBV11-2 and TRBJ2-1; D is unresolved. Germline assignment: CDR1 SGHAT and CDR2 FQNNGV. This CDR3 is 14 amino acids long. Trimming left V 7 bases short and J 1 base short, with 11 bases between. CDR3 region: CASTSVSSYNEQFF. The CDR3 bases are TGTGCCAGCACGTCGGTAAGTTCCTACAATGAGCAGTTCTTC.